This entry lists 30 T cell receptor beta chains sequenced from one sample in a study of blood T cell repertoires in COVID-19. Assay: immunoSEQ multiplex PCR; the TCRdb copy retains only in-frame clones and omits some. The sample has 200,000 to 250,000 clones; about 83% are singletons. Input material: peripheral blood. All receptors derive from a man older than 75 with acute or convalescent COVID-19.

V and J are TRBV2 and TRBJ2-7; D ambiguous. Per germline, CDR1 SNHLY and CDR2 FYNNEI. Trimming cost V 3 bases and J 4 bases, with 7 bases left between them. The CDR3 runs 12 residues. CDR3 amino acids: CASSDRVYEQYF. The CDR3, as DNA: TGTGCCAGCAGTGACCGGGTTTACGAGCAGTACTTC.

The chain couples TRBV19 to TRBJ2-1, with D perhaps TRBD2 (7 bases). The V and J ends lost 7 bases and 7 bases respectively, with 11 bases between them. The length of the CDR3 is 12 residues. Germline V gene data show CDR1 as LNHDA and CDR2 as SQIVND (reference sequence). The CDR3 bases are TGTGCCAGTATAGGGGGGGTTAATGAGCAGTTCTTC. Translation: CASIGGVNEQFF.

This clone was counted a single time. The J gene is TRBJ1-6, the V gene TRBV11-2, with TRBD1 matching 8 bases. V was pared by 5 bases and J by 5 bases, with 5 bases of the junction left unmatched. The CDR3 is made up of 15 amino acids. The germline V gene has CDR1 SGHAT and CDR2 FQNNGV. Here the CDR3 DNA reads TGTGCCAGCAGCCCCGCGGACAGGGATAATTCACCCCTCCACTTT. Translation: CASSPADRDNSPLHF.

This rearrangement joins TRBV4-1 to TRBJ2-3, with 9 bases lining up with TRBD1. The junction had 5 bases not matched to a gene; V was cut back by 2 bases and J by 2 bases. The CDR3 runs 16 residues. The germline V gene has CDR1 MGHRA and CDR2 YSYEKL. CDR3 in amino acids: CASSQSTGGSTDTQYF. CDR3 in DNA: TGCGCCAGCAGCCAAAGCACAGGGGGCTCCACAGATACGCAGTATTTT.

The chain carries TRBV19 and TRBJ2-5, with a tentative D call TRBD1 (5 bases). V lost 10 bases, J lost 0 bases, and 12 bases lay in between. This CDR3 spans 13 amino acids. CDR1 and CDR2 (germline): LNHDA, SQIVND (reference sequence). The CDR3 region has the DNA TGTGCCACCAAGGGGCGGTACCAAGAGACCCAGTACTTC. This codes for CATKGRYQETQYF.

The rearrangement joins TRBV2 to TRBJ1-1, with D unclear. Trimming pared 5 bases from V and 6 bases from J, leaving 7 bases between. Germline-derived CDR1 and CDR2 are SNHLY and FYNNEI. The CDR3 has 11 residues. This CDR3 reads CASSSLSEAFF. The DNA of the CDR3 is TGTGCCAGCAGTTCCCTCTCTGAAGCTTTCTTT.

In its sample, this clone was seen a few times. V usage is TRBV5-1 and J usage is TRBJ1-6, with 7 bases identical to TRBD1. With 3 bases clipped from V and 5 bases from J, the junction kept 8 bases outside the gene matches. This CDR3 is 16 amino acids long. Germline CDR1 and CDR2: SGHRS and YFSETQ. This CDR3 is CASSSDPGQNNSPLHF. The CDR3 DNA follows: TGCGCCAGCAGCTCTGACCCGGGACAGAATAATTCACCCCTCCACTTT. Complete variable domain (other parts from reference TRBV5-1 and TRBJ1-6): KAGVTQTPRYLIKTRGQQVTLSCSPISGHRSVSWYQQTPGQGLQFLFEYFSETQRNKGNFPGRFSGRQFSNSRSEMNVSTLELGDSALYLCASSSDPGQNNSPLHFGNGTRLTVT.

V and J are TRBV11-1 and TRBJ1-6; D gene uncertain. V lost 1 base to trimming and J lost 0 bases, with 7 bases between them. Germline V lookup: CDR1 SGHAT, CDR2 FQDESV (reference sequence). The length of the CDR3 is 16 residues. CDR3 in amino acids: CASSLGLSSYNSPLHF. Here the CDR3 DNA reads TGTGCCAGCAGCTTAGGTCTCAGCTCCTATAATTCACCCCTCCACTTT. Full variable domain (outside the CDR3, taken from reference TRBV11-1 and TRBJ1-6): EAEVAQSPRYKITEKSQAVAFWCDPISGHATLYWYRQILGQGPELLVQFQDESVVDDSQLPKDRFSAERLKGVDSTLKIQPAELGDSAMYLCASSLGLSSYNSPLHFGNGTRLTVT.

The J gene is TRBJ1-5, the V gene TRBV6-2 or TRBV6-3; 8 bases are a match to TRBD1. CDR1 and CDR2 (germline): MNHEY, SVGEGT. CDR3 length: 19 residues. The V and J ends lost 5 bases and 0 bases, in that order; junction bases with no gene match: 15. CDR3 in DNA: TGTGCCAGCAGTAGTCCCGGACAGGGAAGAGGTTATAGCAATCAGCCCCAGCATTTT. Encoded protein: CASSSPGQGRGYSNQPQHF.

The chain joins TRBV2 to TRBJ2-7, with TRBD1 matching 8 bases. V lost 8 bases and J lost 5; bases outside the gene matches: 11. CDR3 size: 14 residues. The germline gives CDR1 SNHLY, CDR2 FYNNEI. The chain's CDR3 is CASARGLPTDEQYF. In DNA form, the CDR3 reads TGTGCCAGCGCCAGGGGGCTTCCCACCGACGAGCAGTACTTC.

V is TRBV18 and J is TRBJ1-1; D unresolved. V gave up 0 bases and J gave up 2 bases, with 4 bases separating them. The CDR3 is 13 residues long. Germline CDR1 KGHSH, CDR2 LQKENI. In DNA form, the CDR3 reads TGTGCCAGCTCACCACCTAAAAACACTGAAGCTTTCTTT. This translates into CASSPPKNTEAFF. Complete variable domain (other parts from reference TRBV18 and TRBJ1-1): NAGVMQNPRHLVRRRGQEARLRCSPMKGHSHVYWYRQLPEEGLKFMVYLQKENIIDESGMPKERFSAEFPKEGPSILRIQQVVRGDSAAYFCASSPPKNTEAFFGQGTRLTVV.

The CDR3 bases are TGTGCCAGCAGTTACAGGGGCGCGCAGCCCCAGCATTTT. It translates to CASSYRGAQPQHF. The chain joins TRBV6-5 to TRBJ1-5, with D possibly TRBD1 on 5 matching bases. The V gene lost 2 bases and the J gene lost 7 bases, with 9 bases spanning the gap. The CDR3 loop spans 13 amino acids. Germline V gene data show CDR1 as MNHEY and CDR2 as SVGAGI.

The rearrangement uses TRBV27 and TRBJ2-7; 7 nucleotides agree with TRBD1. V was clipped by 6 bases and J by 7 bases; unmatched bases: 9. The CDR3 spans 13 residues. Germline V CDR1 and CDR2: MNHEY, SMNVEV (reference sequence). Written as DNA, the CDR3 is TGTGCCAGCAGCACCTGGGACAGCTCGGAGCAGTACTTC. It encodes CASSTWDSSEQYF.

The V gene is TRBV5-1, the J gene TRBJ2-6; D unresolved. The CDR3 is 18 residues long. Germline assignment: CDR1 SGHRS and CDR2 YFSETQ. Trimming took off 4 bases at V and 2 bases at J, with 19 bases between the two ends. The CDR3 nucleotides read TGCGCCAGCAGCCAAGAACCGCCTGACCGGGCTGGGGCCAACGTCCTGACTTTC. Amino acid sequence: CASSQEPPDRAGANVLTF.

The CDR3 here is CASSPEEGRSSYEQYF. The CDR3 DNA reads TGTGCCAGCAGTCCAGAGGAGGGGCGTAGCTCCTACGAGCAGTACTTC. This chain connects TRBV4-2 to TRBJ2-7; possible D gene TRBD2, 6 bases. This CDR3 spans 16 amino acids. Trimming took off 6 bases at V and 0 bases at J, with 18 bases between the two ends. CDR1 is LGHNA, CDR2 YNFKEQ, per germline.

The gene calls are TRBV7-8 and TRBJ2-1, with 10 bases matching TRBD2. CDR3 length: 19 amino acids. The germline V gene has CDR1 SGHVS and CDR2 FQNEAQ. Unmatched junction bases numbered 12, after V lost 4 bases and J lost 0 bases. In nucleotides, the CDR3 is TGTGCCAGCAGCTACTCCGTCCTAGCGGGGGCCAGCTCCTACAATGAGCAGTTCTTC. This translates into CASSYSVLAGASSYNEQFF.

CDR3 in amino acids: CASSQARDTEAFF. Written as DNA, the CDR3 is TGTGCCAGCAGCCAAGCGAGGGACACTGAAGCTTTCTTT. The chain combines TRBV4-2 with TRBJ1-1; no firm D call. Trimming pared 1 base from V and 3 bases from J, leaving 6 bases between. The CDR3 is made up of 13 amino acids. The V gene's germline CDR1 is LGHNA and CDR2 YNFKEQ.

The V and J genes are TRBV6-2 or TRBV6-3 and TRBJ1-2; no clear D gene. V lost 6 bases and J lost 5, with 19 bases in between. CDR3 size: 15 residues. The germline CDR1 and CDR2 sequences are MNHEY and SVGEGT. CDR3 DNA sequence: TGTGCCAGCAGCCCCCCACGGTCAGGAGGGTATGGCTACACCTTC. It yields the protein CASSPPRSGGYGYTF.

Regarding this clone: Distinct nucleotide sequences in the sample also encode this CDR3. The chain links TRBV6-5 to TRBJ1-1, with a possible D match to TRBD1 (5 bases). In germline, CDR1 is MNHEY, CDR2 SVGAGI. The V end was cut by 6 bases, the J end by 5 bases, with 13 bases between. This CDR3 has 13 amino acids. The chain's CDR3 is CASSPLGGTEAFF. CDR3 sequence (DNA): TGTGCCAGCAGCCCCCTCGGGGGGACTGAAGCTTTCTTT.

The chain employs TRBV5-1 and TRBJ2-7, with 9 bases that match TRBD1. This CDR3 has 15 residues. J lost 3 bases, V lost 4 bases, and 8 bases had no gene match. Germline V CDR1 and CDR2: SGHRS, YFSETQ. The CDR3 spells CASSPDGQGYYEQYF. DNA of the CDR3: TGCGCCAGCAGCCCCGACGGACAGGGGTACTACGAGCAGTACTTC.

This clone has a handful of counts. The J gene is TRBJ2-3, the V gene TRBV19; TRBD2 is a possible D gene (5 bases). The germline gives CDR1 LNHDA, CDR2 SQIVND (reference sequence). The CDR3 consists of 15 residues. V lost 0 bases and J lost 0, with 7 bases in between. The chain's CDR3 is CASSIDRTSTDTQYF. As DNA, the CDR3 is TGTGCCAGTAGTATAGACCGGACTAGCACAGATACGCAGTATTTT.

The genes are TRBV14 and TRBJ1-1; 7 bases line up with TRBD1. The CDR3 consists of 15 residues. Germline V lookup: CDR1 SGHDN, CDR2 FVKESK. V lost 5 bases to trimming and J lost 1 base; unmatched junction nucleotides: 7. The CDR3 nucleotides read TGTGCCAGCAGCTCCCGGACAGGAGGGAACACTGAAGCTTTCTTT. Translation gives CASSSRTGGNTEAFF.

CDR3 DNA: TGCACCAGCAGCCAAGAAAGGAGCGGATACCGCTACGAGCAGTACTTC. This codes for CTSSQERSGYRYEQYF. V is TRBV1 and J is TRBJ2-7; TRBD2, the table's D call, was not compared with the DNA. TRBV1 is deemed a pseudogene. This CDR3 has 16 amino acids.

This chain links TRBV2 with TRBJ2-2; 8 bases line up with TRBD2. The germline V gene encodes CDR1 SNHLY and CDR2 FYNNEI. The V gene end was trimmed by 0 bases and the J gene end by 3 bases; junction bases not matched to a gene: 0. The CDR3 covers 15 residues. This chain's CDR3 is CASSEASGDTGELFF. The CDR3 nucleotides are TGTGCCAGCAGTGAAGCTAGCGGGGACACCGGGGAGCTGTTTTTT.

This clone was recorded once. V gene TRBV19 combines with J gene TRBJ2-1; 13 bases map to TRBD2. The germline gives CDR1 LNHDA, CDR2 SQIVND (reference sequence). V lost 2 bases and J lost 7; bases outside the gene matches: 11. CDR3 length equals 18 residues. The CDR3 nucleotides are TGTGCCAGTAGTATAAAAGGGACTAGCGGGACCCCTGGGAATGAGCAGTTCTTC. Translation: CASSIKGTSGTPGNEQFF.

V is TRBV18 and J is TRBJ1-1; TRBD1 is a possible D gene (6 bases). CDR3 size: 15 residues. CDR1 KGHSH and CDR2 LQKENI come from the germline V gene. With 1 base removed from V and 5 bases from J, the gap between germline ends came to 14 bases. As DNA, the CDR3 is TGTGCCAGCTCACCACAACAGGGAACTCCAACTGAAGCTTTCTTT. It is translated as CASSPQQGTPTEAFF.

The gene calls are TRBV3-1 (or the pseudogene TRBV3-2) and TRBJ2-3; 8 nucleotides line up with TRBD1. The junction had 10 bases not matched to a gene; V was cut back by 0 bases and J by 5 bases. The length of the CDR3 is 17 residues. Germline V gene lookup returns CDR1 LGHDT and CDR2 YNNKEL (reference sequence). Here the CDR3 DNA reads TGTGCCAGCAGCCAAGATCCCGCAGGGGGCGCAATAGATACGCAGTATTTT. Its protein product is CASSQDPAGGAIDTQYF.

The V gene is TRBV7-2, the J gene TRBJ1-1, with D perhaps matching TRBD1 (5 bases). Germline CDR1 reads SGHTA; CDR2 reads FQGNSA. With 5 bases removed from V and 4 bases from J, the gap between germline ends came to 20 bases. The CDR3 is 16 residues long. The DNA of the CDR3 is TGTGCCAGCAGCCCAAATATGGGCCTTGACAGCACTGAAGCTTTCTTT. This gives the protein CASSPNMGLDSTEAFF.

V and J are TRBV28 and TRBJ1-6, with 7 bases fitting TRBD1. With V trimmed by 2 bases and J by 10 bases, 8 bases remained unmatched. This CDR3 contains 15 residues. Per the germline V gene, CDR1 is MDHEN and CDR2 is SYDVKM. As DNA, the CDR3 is TGTGCCAGCAGTTTAGGGGGCAGGGGGAAATCACCCCTCCACTTT. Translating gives CASSLGGRGKSPLHF.

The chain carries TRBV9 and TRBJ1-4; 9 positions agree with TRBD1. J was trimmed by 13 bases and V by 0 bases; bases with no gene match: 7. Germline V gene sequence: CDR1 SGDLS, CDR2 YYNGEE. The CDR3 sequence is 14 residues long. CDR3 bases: TGTGCCAGCAGCGTAGGGGACAGGGATCGAGGACTGTTTTTT. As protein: CASSVGDRDRGLFF.